One sample yielded the 20 T cell receptor beta chains listed below, sequenced in a study of blood T cells in healthy people across ages. Then a second PCR, running about 7 to 11 cycles, was carried out with a sample-barcoded 5' primer and a J-beta primer mix. Each CDR3 protein gets one entry after TCRdb re-called the 5' RACE reads with MiXCR. The table lists approximately 580,000 distinct CDR3 sequences, around 24% of them singletons. The sample was also linked to a second study, of T cells of mothers and their children.

The specimen sequenced was blood. Source of these receptors: a boy between 10 and 17 years old in good health.

On this clonotype: Compared with germline, one end of the junction differs, possibly owing to a read error. The rearrangement uses TRBV4-1 and TRBJ2-7; D uncertain. The germline V gene has CDR1 MGHRA and CDR2 YSYEKL. This CDR3 spans 13 amino acids. The CDR3: CASSQAKGYEQSF. CDR3 nucleotides: TGCGCCAGCAGCCAAGCAAAGGGTTACGAGCAGTCCTTC.

This clonotype was recorded many times. V gene TRBV4-2 combines with J gene TRBJ2-1, with D tentatively TRBD2 (7 bases). The CDR3 is 18 amino acids. Germline assignment: CDR1 LGHNA and CDR2 YNFKEQ. The V end was cut by 6 bases, the J end by 12 bases, with 33 bases between. CDR3 amino acids: CASSHQGYGGGFSTGQFF. As DNA, the CDR3 is TGTGCCAGCAGTCACCAGGGGTACGGGGGAGGGTTCTCAACGGGGCAGTTCTTC.

The chain couples TRBV28 to TRBJ2-2; D gene ambiguous. The V end lost 3 bases, the J end lost 3 bases, and 11 bases lay between the germline ends. This CDR3 has 15 amino acids. The germline V gene encodes CDR1 MDHEN and CDR2 SYDVKM. Here the CDR3 DNA reads TGTGCCAGCAGTTTCGGGCGGCCAGACACCGGGGAGCTGTTTTTT. As protein: CASSFGRPDTGELFF.

The V call is TRBV7-9, the J call TRBJ2-3; D uncertain. V was shortened by 7 bases and J by 3 bases, with 8 bases between the two germline ends. Germline CDR1 SEHNR, CDR2 FQNEAQ (reference sequence). This CDR3 comprises 12 residues. The DNA for the CDR3 is TGTGCCAGCATGAGCGAAACAGATACGCAGTATTTT. Its protein is CASMSETDTQYF.

This clonotype was detected a few times. This rearrangement joins TRBV7-9 to TRBJ1-1, with D unresolved. Trimming removed 5 bases at V and 4 bases at J, with 14 bases between. This CDR3 is 14 amino acids long. The germline V gene has CDR1 SEHNR and CDR2 FQNEAQ (reference sequence). CDR3 loop: CASSPPRDATEAFF. CDR3 coding DNA: TGTGCCAGCAGCCCTCCGCGTGATGCCACTGAAGCTTTCTTT.

This rearrangement joins TRBV10-3 to TRBJ1-6; tentative D call: TRBD1 (6 bases). V lost 0 bases and J lost 9, with 12 bases in between. CDR1 is ENHRY and CDR2 is SYGVKD in the germline V gene. The CDR3 is 15 residues long. The CDR3 is CAISESQGLGSPLHF. CDR3 in DNA: TGTGCCATCAGTGAGTCCCAGGGGTTGGGTTCACCCCTCCACTTT.

This clonotype has just a few counts. J is TRBJ2-1 and V is TRBV4-3; D uncertain. The V end was cut by 1 base, the J end by 3 bases, with 10 bases between. The CDR3 length is 15 residues. Germline assignment: CDR1 LGHNA and CDR2 YSLEER. CDR3 region: CASSQGGSGYNEQFF. Written as DNA, the CDR3 is TGCGCCAGCAGCCAAGGTGGATCGGGCTACAATGAGCAGTTCTTC.

The genes are TRBV7-8 and TRBJ2-2; TRBD1 might be the D (6 bases). Trimming took 6 bases from V and 4 from J, leaving 15 bases between them. The germline V gene has CDR1 SGHVS and CDR2 FQNEAQ. This CDR3 contains 15 residues. As DNA, the CDR3 is TGTGCCAGCAGTCGAGATCAGGGGACCACCGGGGAGCTGTTTTTT. It specifies CASSRDQGTTGELFF.

The V and J genes are TRBV5-8 and TRBJ1-5; D unclear. Germline-derived CDR1 and CDR2 are SGHTS and YDEGEE. With 0 bases removed from V and 5 bases from J, the gap between germline ends came to 12 bases. The CDR3 has 15 amino acids. The CDR3 DNA is TGTGCCAGCAGCTTGGCTCAGAACCCCGATCAGCCCCAGCATTTT. Its protein is CASSLAQNPDQPQHF. Supplemented by reference TRBV5-8 and TRBJ1-5, the full variable domain reads EAGVTQSPTHLIKTRGQQATLRCSPISGHTSVYWYQQALGLGLQFLLWYDEGEERNRGNFPPRFSGRQFPNYSSELNVNALELEDSALYLCASSLAQNPDQPQHFGDGTRLSIL.

This rearrangement joins TRBV13 to TRBJ2-2; D is unresolved. Per germline, CDR1 PRHDT and CDR2 FYEKMQ (reference sequence). This CDR3 is 18 amino acids long. V was trimmed by 3 bases and J by 4 bases, leaving 21 bases between them. The DNA of the CDR3 is TGTGCCAGCAGCTTTCCCCAGATCATCGCCCCCGGCACCGGGGAGCTGTTTTTT. As protein: CASSFPQIIAPGTGELFF. The complete variable domain, with remaining parts taken from reference TRBV13 and TRBJ2-2, reads AAGVIQSPRHLIKEKRETATLKCYPIPRHDTVYWYQQGPGQDPQFLISFYEKMQSDKGSIPDRFSAQQFSDYHSELNMSSLELGDSALYFCASSFPQIIAPGTGELFFGEGSRLTVL.

This clonotype was counted a few times. The V and J genes are TRBV19 and TRBJ2-1; D is ambiguous. Germline CDR1 and CDR2: LNHDA and SQIVND (reference sequence). The CDR3 is 15 residues long. Deletions cut 3 bases from V and 2 bases from J, with 11 bases between. As DNA, the CDR3 is TGTGCCAGTAGTATCGACTCAGGAACCTACAATGAGCAGTTCTTC. Its protein is CASSIDSGTYNEQFF.

CDR3 loop: CASSDAGSSGNTIYF. The CDR3 DNA reads TGTGCCAGCAGCGACGCGGGGAGCTCTGGAAACACCATATATTTT. The V gene is TRBV9, the J gene TRBJ1-3, with no clear D. This CDR3 region has 15 residues. V was shortened by 3 bases and J by 0 bases, with 10 bases between the two germline ends. Per germline, CDR1 SGDLS and CDR2 YYNGEE.

In its sample, this clonotype was seen a few times. The chain is built from TRBV20-1 and TRBJ2-4; 11 nucleotides match TRBD1. Germline CDR1 DFQATT, CDR2 SNEGSKA (reference sequence). Trimming removed 6 bases from V and 5 bases from J; junction bases left unmatched: 6. The CDR3 runs to 14 residues. The CDR3 nucleotides are TGCAGTGCACCCCCGGGACAGGGGGAAAACATTCAGTACTTC. Residues: CSAPPGQGENIQYF.

This clonotype appeared a few times. The chain has TRBV6-5 and TRBJ1-2, with TRBD1 identical over 10 bases. Germline CDR1 and CDR2: MNHEY and SVGAGI. Germline trimming cut 6 bases from V and 3 bases from J; bases unmatched to any gene: 7. CDR3 length equals 15 residues. The CDR3 reads CASSDRQGAHYGYTF. The CDR3 DNA sequence: TGTGCCAGCAGCGATAGACAGGGGGCTCACTATGGCTACACCTTC.

The J gene is TRBJ1-1, the V gene TRBV6-2 or TRBV6-3; the match to TRBD1 covers 7 bases. Germline V lookup: CDR1 MNHEY, CDR2 SVGEGT. The J segment lost 4 bases and the V segment lost 6 bases, leaving 8 bases of the junction unmatched. The CDR3 has 14 residues. CDR3 sequence: CASRTRGLVTEAFF. Here the CDR3 DNA reads TGTGCCAGCAGAACCAGGGGGTTGGTCACTGAAGCTTTCTTT.

The chain recombines TRBV2 with TRBJ1-3, with 9 bases that match TRBD1. This CDR3 has 17 amino acids. With 7 bases clipped from V and 2 bases from J, the junction kept 12 bases outside the gene matches. CDR1 SNHLY and CDR2 FYNNEI come from the germline V gene. The CDR3 loop reads CASISVLQGATGNTIYF. The DNA for the CDR3 is TGTGCCAGCATCTCCGTATTACAGGGGGCGACTGGAAACACCATATATTTT.

This sequence joins TRBV20-1 and TRBJ2-3, with a tentative D call TRBD1 (5 bases). The germline V gene encodes CDR1 DFQATT and CDR2 SNEGSKA (reference sequence). The CDR3 is made up of 13 amino acids. The germline V and J ends were trimmed by 5 bases and 2 bases, with 11 bases remaining between them. For the CDR3, the DNA is TGCAGTGCTCCCCAGGGCAACACAGATACGCAGTATTTT. Protein product: CSAPQGNTDTQYF.

The V call is TRBV10-3, the J call TRBJ2-1; 9 positions match TRBD1. Germline V lookup: CDR1 ENHRY, CDR2 SYGVKD. J gave up 6 bases and V 4 bases, and 19 bases lay outside the gene matches. The CDR3 is 19 residues long. CDR3 protein: CAISAGQGPIPGGFNEQFF. Here the CDR3 DNA reads TGTGCCATCAGTGCTGGACAGGGGCCCATCCCAGGAGGTTTCAATGAGCAGTTCTTC.

The gene calls are TRBV20-1 and TRBJ2-3, with D maybe TRBD2 (5 bases). The CDR3 length is 15 residues. With 0 bases removed from V and 2 bases from J, the gap between germline ends came to 12 bases. Germline CDR1 is DFQATT and CDR2 is SNEGSKA (reference sequence). The CDR3 spells CSARDQRDPTDTQYF. CDR3 nucleotides: TGCAGTGCTAGAGATCAACGGGATCCCACAGATACGCAGTATTTT.

The chain links TRBV20-1 to TRBJ2-7; no clear D gene. Deletions cut 3 bases from V and 0 bases from J, with 12 bases between. The CDR3 contains 14 residues. The germline V gene has CDR1 DFQATT and CDR2 SNEGSKA (reference sequence). The CDR3 reads CSASSFIASYEQYF. CDR3 nucleotides: TGCAGTGCTAGTAGCTTTATCGCCTCCTACGAGCAGTACTTC.